This is a list of T cell receptor beta chains from one sample in a study of blood T cell repertoires in COVID-19. Sequencing was performed with immunoSEQ multiplex PCR; in TCRdb, only in-frame clones are kept and a portion is missing. The table has 200,000 to 300,000 clones, around four fifths seen once. The source material was peripheral blood. These TCRs come from a woman in her sixties with active or convalescent COVID-19. Each CDR3 is given with its conserved first and last residue. D genes are given only for firm matches. Expanded clones are given a class, and other clones once, few, many or no size at all.

d_call,v_call,j_call,clone_size,cdr3_aa,cdr3_nt
.,TRBV18,TRBJ1-1,.,CASSPDQVGNTEAFF,TGTGCCAGCTCACCCGATCAGGTCGGAAACACTGAAGCTTTCTTT
TRBD1,TRBV7-9,TRBJ1-3,.,CASSSILTGETGNTIYF,TGTGCCAGCAGCTCTATATTGACAGGGGAAACTGGAAACACCATATATTTT
.,TRBV12-5,TRBJ1-2,once,CASGYYQGLYGYTF,TGTGCTAGTGGTTATTACCAGGGCCTCTATGGCTACACCTTC
TRBD2,TRBV24-1,TRBJ2-1,.,CATSGFGGATYNEQFF,TGTGCCACCAGTGGATTCGGGGGGGCAACTTACAATGAGCAGTTCTTC
.,TRBV7-9,TRBJ1-1,.,CASSQANTEAFF,TGTGCCAGCAGCCAGGCGAACACTGAAGCTTTCTTT
.,TRBV21-1,TRBJ1-2,.,CASSKLGRGPDGYTF,TGTGCCAGCAGCAAACTGGGCCGGGGTCCGGATGGCTACACCTTC
.,TRBV7-9,TRBJ1-1,.,CASSFVRDTEAFF,TGTGCCAGCAGCTTCGTCCGGGACACTGAAGCTTTCTTT
.,TRBV5-1,TRBJ2-3,once,CASRGTGGDTDTQYF,TGCGCCAGCAGGGGAACAGGGGGGGACACAGATACGCAGTATTTT
.,TRBV6-5,TRBJ2-1,.,CASSYNTGDEQFF,TGTGCCAGCAGTTACAATACGGGAGATGAGCAGTTCTTC
.,TRBV7-2,TRBJ2-5,.,CASSLVIGAGETQYF,TGTGCCAGCAGCTTAGTAATTGGGGCCGGGGAGACCCAGTACTTC
.,TRBV2,TRBJ2-2,.,CASSELSSVGELFF,TGTGCCAGCAGTGAATTGTCGTCGGTCGGGGAGCTGTTTTTT
TRBD2,TRBV19,TRBJ2-7,few,CASSIRAGGAYEQYF,TGTGCCAGTAGTATCAGAGCGGGAGGGGCCTACGAGCAGTACTTC
.,TRBV29-1,TRBJ1-1,.,CSALAGGHTEAFF,TGCAGCGCCCTGGCCGGGGGGCACACTGAAGCTTTCTTT
TRBD1,TRBV30,TRBJ2-7,few,CAWSADRAYEQYF,TGTGCCTGGAGTGCCGACAGGGCCTACGAGCAGTACTTC
.,TRBV11-1,TRBJ2-1,.,CASSLGSNRGNEQFF,TGTGCCAGCAGCTTAGGCAGTAATAGGGGCAATGAGCAGTTCTTC
.,TRBV28,TRBJ1-5,few,CASSLFPGLYSNQPQHF,TGTGCCAGCAGTTTATTTCCAGGCCTTTATAGCAATCAGCCCCAGCATTTT
TRBD1,TRBV10-3,TRBJ1-6,.,CAISESMDRGRLGSPLHF,TGTGCCATCAGTGAGTCGATGGACAGGGGGCGTTTGGGTTCACCCCTCCACTTT
.,TRBV29-1,TRBJ2-5,medium-sized,CSAVTGLGETQYF,TGCAGCGCCGTGACAGGTCTGGGGGAGACCCAGTACTTC
TRBD1,TRBV6-5,TRBJ2-5,.,CASTFTGGVETQYF,TGTGCCAGCACCTTCACAGGGGGCGTAGAGACCCAGTACTTC
TRBD2,TRBV2,TRBJ2-4,.,CASSEAISTSGVWNIQYF,TGTGCCAGCAGTGAAGCCATCTCGACTAGCGGGGTTTGGAACATTCAGTACTTC
.,TRBV6-1,TRBJ1-4,.,CASSEPGTGEKLFF,TGTGCCAGCAGTGAACCGGGAACTGGTGAAAAACTGTTTTTT
.,TRBV27,TRBJ2-7,once,CAIPSRGYTYEQYF,TGTGCCATCCCCTCTCGCGGGTATACCTACGAGCAGTACTTC
TRBD2,TRBV9,TRBJ2-3,.,CASSVGTRSDTQYF,TGTGCCAGCAGCGTAGGGACTAGATCAGATACGCAGTATTTT
.,TRBV5-4,TRBJ2-3,.,CASSLMRGPTDTQYF,TGTGCCAGCAGCTTGATGAGAGGGCCAACAGATACGCAGTATTTT
TRBD2,TRBV11-2,TRBJ2-1,.,CASSLGLAGNEQFF,TGTGCCAGCAGCTTAGGTCTAGCGGGCAATGAGCAGTTCTTC
.,TRBV19,TRBJ1-2,.,CASSLNRQMVGGYTF,TGTGCCAGTAGCCTAAACCGACAAATGGTGGGTGGCTACACCTTC
.,TRBV2,TRBJ1-2,.,CASSPRTGPGDGYTF,TGTGCCAGCAGTCCGCGCACGGGGCCGGGGGATGGCTACACCTTC
.,TRBV19,TRBJ1-2,.,CASSAPGSSGYTF,TGTGCCAGTAGTGCCCCGGGGAGCTCCGGCTACACCTTC
TRBD1,TRBV11-2,TRBJ2-5,.,CASSPQGKGTQYF,TGTGCCAGCAGCCCACAGGGGAAGGGGACCCAGTACTTC
TRBD1,TRBV11-2,TRBJ1-6,.,CASSFSSGQGNSPLHF,TGTGCCAGCAGCTTCTCGAGTGGACAGGGAAATTCACCCCTCCACTTT
.,TRBV6-5,TRBJ1-1,few,CASSYQGSTEAFF,TGTGCCAGCAGTTACCAGGGGAGCACTGAAGCTTTCTTT
TRBD2,TRBV24-1,TRBJ2-1,.,CATSDSLTSGYNEQFF,TGTGCCACCAGTGACTCTTTAACTAGCGGGTACAATGAGCAGTTCTTC
TRBD2,TRBV9,TRBJ2-5,.,CASSVAPGGSGGGETQYF,TGTGCCAGCAGCGTAGCCCCTGGGGGTAGCGGGGGCGGGGAGACCCAGTACTTC
.,TRBV5-1,TRBJ2-1,.,CASSLAGSLSYNEQFF,TGCGCCAGCAGCTTGGCCGGGTCTCTCTCCTACAATGAGCAGTTCTTC
.,TRBV3-1/TRBV3-2,TRBJ2-7,.,CASSQDRASYEQYF,TGTGCCAGCAGCCAAGACAGGGCCTCCTACGAGCAGTACTTC
.,TRBV7-8,TRBJ1-1,.,CATQLLWGVGEGAEAFF,TGTGCCACCCAGCTTTTGTGGGGGGTAGGGGAAGGAGCTGAAGCTTTCTTT
.,TRBV5-6,TRBJ2-5,medium-sized,CASSPLEGAQETQYF,TGTGCCAGCAGCCCCCTGGAGGGGGCCCAAGAGACCCAGTACTTC
TRBD1,TRBV5-4,TRBJ2-1,.,CASSLDRGHGYNEQFF,TGTGCCAGCAGCTTAGACAGGGGGCACGGCTACAATGAGCAGTTCTTC
TRBD1,TRBV3-1/TRBV3-2,TRBJ1-2,.,CASSLDRGQGGYTF,TGTGCCAGCAGCCTGGACAGGGGGCAGGGTGGCTACACCTTC
.,TRBV19,TRBJ1-2,.,CASSIGGRRGNYGYTF,TGTGCCAGTAGTATAGGTGGTCGGCGCGGAAACTATGGCTACACCTTC
.,TRBV7-8,TRBJ1-5,.,CASSLSQGNQPQHF,TGTGCCAGCAGCTTATCCCAGGGCAATCAGCCCCAGCATTTT
.,TRBV19,TRBJ1-1,.,CASTATGNTEAFF,TGTGCCAGTACCGCCACAGGGAACACTGAAGCTTTCTTT
TRBD1,TRBV7-2,TRBJ1-1,few,CASSLYRGGLSEAFF,TGTGCCAGCAGCTTATACAGGGGAGGCTTATCGGAGGCTTTCTTT
.,TRBV27,TRBJ1-5,.,CASSLSRNNQPQHF,TGTGCCAGCAGTTTATCCAGGAACAACCAGCCCCAGCATTTT
.,TRBV15,TRBJ2-7,once,CATSRDWSTPSYEQYF,TGTGCCACCAGCAGAGATTGGTCGACTCCGTCCTACGAGCAGTACTTC
TRBD1,TRBV28,TRBJ1-1,.,CASSSRQGLTEAFF,TGTGCCAGCAGTTCCCGACAGGGGCTCACTGAAGCTTTCTTT
.,TRBV3-1/TRBV3-2,TRBJ2-7,.,CASSPRGPYEQYF,TGTGCCAGCAGCCCTCGGGGTCCCTACGAGCAGTACTTC
TRBD2,TRBV3-1/TRBV3-2,TRBJ2-3,.,CASSQGSGRTDTQYF,TGTGCCAGCAGCCAAGGTAGCGGGCGCACAGATACGCAGTATTTT
TRBD1,TRBV4-1,TRBJ1-1,.,CASSQDQGATEAFF,TGCGCCAGCAGCCAAGATCAGGGGGCCACTGAAGCTTTCTTT
.,TRBV11-2,TRBJ1-3,.,CASRIGADLTIYF,TGTGCCAGCAGAATAGGGGCGGATCTCACCATATATTTT
TRBD2,TRBV19,TRBJ2-1,.,CASKTSGGARNEQFF,TGTGCCAGTAAAACGAGCGGGGGGGCCAGGAATGAGCAGTTCTTC
.,TRBV9,TRBJ2-1,.,CASSGTGFSYNEQFF,TGTGCCAGCAGCGGCACAGGGTTCTCCTACAATGAGCAGTTCTTC
TRBD2,TRBV18,TRBJ2-3,once,CASSWTSGGLTSTDTQYF,TGTGCCAGCTCATGGACTAGCGGGGGATTGACTAGCACAGATACGCAGTATTTT
.,TRBV7-9,TRBJ1-4,.,CASSPAGSYEGEKLFF,TGTGCCAGCAGCCCAGCGGGGTCCTACGAAGGCGAAAAACTGTTTTTT
TRBD2,TRBV5-1,TRBJ2-2,.,CASSPGTSGSTPGELFF,TGCGCCAGCAGCCCCGGGACTAGCGGGAGTACTCCCGGGGAGCTGTTTTTT